This paragraph reports one T cell receptor (beta chain). The antigen remains undetermined. The germline gives CDR1 SQVTM, CDR2 ANQGSEA. Between the trimmed V and J ends, which lost 7 bases and 3 bases, there was a span of 8 bases. This CDR3 region has 11 residues. The data were obtained in a study of OX40 agonist ivuxolimab in advanced cancers. Assay used: immunoSEQ multiplex PCR; TCRdb lists only in-frame clones, some missing. This sample has 90,000 or so clones, with about 93% found just once. The study's findings and limits: Part of the nonresponder group also had normalized T-cell clonal expansion that was low. Partly responding patients at 0.1-3.0 mg/kg showed some of the smallest clonal expansion. The study did not work out the antigen specificity of the expanded peripheral T cells.

The sequenced sample was CD4+ or CD8+ T cells sorted from blood, obtained in a trial of the OX40 agonist ivuxolimab. The chain recombines TRBV29-1 with TRBJ2-3, with a tentative D call TRBD1 (5 bases). The TCR sequence derives from an adult with an advanced solid tumor such as melanoma, head and neck, liver or kidney cancer. The CDR3 reads CSARQTDTQYF. The CDR3 nucleotides read TGCAGCGCCCGACAGACAGATACGCAGTATTTT.